Listed here are 16 T cell receptor beta chains from one sample, sequenced in a study of CD8 T cells in Susac syndrome. After extraction with the RNeasy kit, about 0.5 to 1 ug of the RNA was reverse transcribed using random hexamers. A single record per CDR3 protein comes from TCRdb applying MiXCR to the immunoSEQ multiplex PCR reads. The sample holds approximately 94,000 distinct CDR3 sequences; approximately 95% are singletons and the top ten take approximately 0.3%. The sequencing sample was made of CD8+ T cells from PBMCs. Every receptor here comes from a human donor with Susac syndrome.

The chain recombines TRBV29-1 with TRBJ2-1, with TRBD2 identical over 14 bases. V trimming: 1 base; J trimming: 9 bases; junction bases outside the gene matches: 5. Germline V gene lookup returns CDR1 SQVTM and CDR2 ANQGSEA. The length of the CDR3 is 15 residues. The CDR3 here is CSVEGGTSGSREQFF. CDR3 DNA: TGCAGCGTTGAAGGGGGGACTAGCGGGAGTCGTGAGCAGTTCTTC.

The chain is built from TRBV7-9 and TRBJ2-1; D ambiguous. There are 14 residues in the CDR3. V was clipped by 9 bases and J by 9 bases, with 21 bases between them. Germline V gene lookup returns CDR1 SEHNR and CDR2 FQNEAQ (reference sequence). CDR3 loop: CASLLLSGGTEQFF. Here the CDR3 DNA reads TGTGCCAGTTTGTTGTTGTCTGGTGGAACTGAGCAGTTCTTC.

This rearrangement joins TRBV3-1 to TRBJ2-3; 10 nucleotides align to TRBD2. The CDR3 contains 16 residues. Germline-derived CDR1 and CDR2 are LGHDT and YNNKEL (reference sequence). V was pared by 5 bases and J by 4 bases, with 9 bases of the junction left unmatched. CDR3 sequence: CASSVSSGSVADTQYF. The CDR3 coding sequence is TGTGCCAGCAGCGTATCTAGCGGGAGCGTGGCAGATACGCAGTATTTT.

This CDR3 is CSVGGTGWTTTDTQYF. In DNA form, the CDR3 reads TGCAGCGTTGGGGGTACAGGGTGGACCACCACAGATACGCAGTATTTT. The gene calls are TRBV29-1 and TRBJ2-3; perhaps TRBD1 as D (6 bases). Between the trimmed V and J ends, which lost 4 bases and 2 bases, there was a span of 19 bases. The CDR3 is 16 residues long. Germline CDR1 reads SQVTM; CDR2 reads ANQGSEA.

The rearrangement links TRBV19 to TRBJ2-1, with 8 bases matching TRBD2. The V gene end was trimmed by 4 bases and the J gene end by 8 bases; junction bases not matched to a gene: 7. CDR3 size: 14 residues. Germline lookup yields CDR1 LNHDA and CDR2 SQIVND (reference sequence). CDR3 sequence reads: CASSRSAGGDEQFF. The CDR3 region has the DNA TGTGCCAGTAGTAGGTCGGCGGGAGGCGATGAGCAGTTCTTC.

The CDR3 bases are TGTGCCACCAGCGGTTACAGGGGAGGAAGTGAGCAGTTCTTC. This gives the protein CATSGYRGGSEQFF. This chain joins TRBV15 and TRBJ2-1, with D perhaps matching TRBD1 (7 bases). This CDR3 is built from 14 residues. The ends were cut back, 5 bases at V and 9 bases at J, with 17 bases in the middle. CDR1 and CDR2 from the germline V gene are LNHNV and YYDKDF (reference sequence). The full variable domain, in which reference TRBV15 and TRBJ2-1 provide the parts outside the CDR3, is DAMVIQNPRYQVTQFGKPVTLSCSQTLNHNVMYWYQQKSSQAPKLLFHYYDKDFNNEADTPDNFQSRRPNTSFCFLDIRSPGLGDTAMYLCATSGYRGGSEQFFGPGTRLTVL.

This chain links TRBV29-1 with TRBJ2-7; D possibly matches TRBD1 or TRBD2 (5 bases each). Trimming stripped 7 bases from V and 2 bases from J, with 15 bases between. The CDR3 extends over 13 amino acids. The germline V gene has CDR1 SQVTM and CDR2 ANQGSEA. CDR3 DNA: TGCAGCGCCGGTGGGGTGGGGGCCTACGAGCAGTACTTC. Translating gives CSAGGVGAYEQYF.

The chain recombines TRBV21-1 with TRBJ2-7. TRBV21-1 has pseudogene status. This CDR3 region has 14 residues. The CDR3 region is CASTVDRSSYEQYF. The CDR3, as DNA: TGTGCCAGCACGGTGGACAGGAGCTCCTACGAGCAGTACTTC.

As for this clonotype: The junction differs from germline at one of its ends, possibly a read error. J is TRBJ2-1 and V is TRBV7-7; possible D gene TRBD2, 6 bases. CDR1 is SSHAT and CDR2 is FNYEAQ in the germline V gene (reference sequence). This CDR3 has 13 amino acids. CDR3 nucleotide sequence: TGTGCTAGCAGCTTAGAGGCGGGGAATGAGCAGTTCTTC. Translated, it gives CASSLEAGNEQFF.

The chain uses TRBV20-1 and TRBJ2-7; D perhaps matches TRBD1 (6 bases). Trimming cost V 0 bases and J 2 bases, with 11 bases left between them. The germline gives CDR1 DFQATT, CDR2 SNEGSKA (reference sequence). The CDR3 has 14 amino acids. The CDR3 loop is CSARDQGSTYEQYF. The CDR3 coding sequence is TGCAGTGCTAGAGACCAGGGGTCTACCTACGAGCAGTACTTC.

The V and J genes are TRBV29-1 and TRBJ1-2, with 9 bases aligning to TRBD1. Trimming cost V 6 bases and J 6 bases; bases outside gene matches: 11. CDR1 is SQVTM and CDR2 is ANQGSEA in the germline V gene. This CDR3 comprises 14 residues. CDR3 sequence (DNA): TGCAGCGTCGGGGCACAGGGGGCGACCCATGGCTACACCTTC. Translated, it gives CSVGAQGATHGYTF.

The chain employs TRBV18 and TRBJ2-1, with D maybe TRBD2 (7 bases). This CDR3 has 17 amino acids. The V gene lost 0 bases and the J gene lost 8 bases, with 20 bases spanning the gap. CDR1 and CDR2 from the germline V gene are KGHSH and LQKENI. For the CDR3, the DNA is TGTGCCAGCTCACCACCGGTAGTGAGGGGGGGCCGGGATGAGCAGTTCTTC. Amino acids: CASSPPVVRGGRDEQFF.

The gene calls are TRBV4-1 and TRBJ1-2; D uncertain. The CDR3 has 14 amino acids. CDR1 and CDR2 from the germline V gene are MGHRA and YSYEKL. The V end was cut by 5 bases, the J end by 7 bases, with 17 bases between. The CDR3 coding sequence is TGCGCCAGCAGCGATCCCGTCAGGTCGAGTGGCTACACCTTC. It specifies CASSDPVRSSGYTF.

The CDR3 is CASAGGVGEKLFF. The CDR3 region has the DNA TGTGCCAGCGCCGGGGGGGTGGGAGAAAAACTGTTTTTT. This chain joins TRBV6-5 and TRBJ1-4, with D maybe TRBD1 (5 bases). The CDR3 contains 13 residues. The V end lost 8 bases, the J end lost 8 bases, and 15 bases lay between the germline ends. Germline CDR1 MNHEY, CDR2 SVGAGI.

This chain joins TRBV18 and TRBJ2-7; possibly TRBD2 for D (5 bases). Trimming removed 6 bases from V and 5 bases from J, with 14 bases in between. The CDR3 contains 13 residues. CDR1 is KGHSH and CDR2 is LQKENI in the germline V gene. The CDR3 loop reads CASSVLEGNEQYF. The CDR3, as DNA: TGTGCCAGCTCGGTCCTAGAGGGAAACGAGCAGTACTTC.

The rearrangement uses TRBV7-3 and TRBJ2-5; 13 nucleotides match TRBD2. Looked up from germline, CDR1 is SGHTA and CDR2 is FQGTGA. Unmatched junction bases numbered 7, after V lost 5 bases and J lost 1 base. The CDR3 is made up of 17 amino acids. CDR3 protein: CASSPRGTSGIQETQYF. CDR3 bases: TGTGCCAGCAGCCCTCGGGGGACTAGCGGGATCCAAGAGACCCAGTACTTC.